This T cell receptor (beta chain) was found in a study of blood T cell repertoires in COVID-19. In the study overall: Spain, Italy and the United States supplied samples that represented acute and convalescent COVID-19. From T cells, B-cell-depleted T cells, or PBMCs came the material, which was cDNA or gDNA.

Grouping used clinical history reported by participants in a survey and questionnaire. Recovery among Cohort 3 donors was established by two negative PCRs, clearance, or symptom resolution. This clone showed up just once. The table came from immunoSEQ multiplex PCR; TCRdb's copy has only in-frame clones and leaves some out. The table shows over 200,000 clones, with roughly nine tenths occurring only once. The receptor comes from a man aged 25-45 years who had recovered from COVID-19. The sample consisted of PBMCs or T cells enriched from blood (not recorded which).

The CDR3 here is CASSWLGVGNSPLHF. Written as DNA, the CDR3 is TGTGCCAGCAGTTGGCTAGGTGTCGGTAATTCACCCCTCCACTTT. The chain carries TRBV6-5 and TRBJ1-6; D is unresolved. CDR3 length: 15 amino acids. Trimming shortened V by 4 bases and J by 6 bases, and 13 bases separated the two germline ends. The germline V gene encodes CDR1 MNHEY and CDR2 SVGAGI.